This T cell receptor beta chain was observed in a study of T cell responses to AZD1222 COVID-19 vaccine. Notes on this clone: What it binds is unknown. The sample carries other DNA sequences with the same CDR3.

TCRdb's copy holds only in-frame clones and misses some; the assay was immunoSEQ multiplex PCR. This sample has 110,000 to 150,000 clones, with around 85% found just once. V trimming: 6 bases; J trimming: 4 bases; junction bases outside the gene matches: 3. This CDR3 is built from 14 residues. The V gene's germline CDR1 is SNHLY and CDR2 FYNNEI. Overall study findings and caveats: Donors, mostly white British, included more females; clonal diversity was possibly underestimated.

The sample in question was peripheral blood, obtained on day 0 of AZD1222 vaccination. The sequence derives from an adult in good health. V gene TRBV2 combines with J gene TRBJ1-3; 10 positions match TRBD1. Here the CDR3 DNA reads TGTGCCAGCAGCGGACAGGGGGGAGGAAACACCATATATTTT. This codes for CASSGQGGGNTIYF.